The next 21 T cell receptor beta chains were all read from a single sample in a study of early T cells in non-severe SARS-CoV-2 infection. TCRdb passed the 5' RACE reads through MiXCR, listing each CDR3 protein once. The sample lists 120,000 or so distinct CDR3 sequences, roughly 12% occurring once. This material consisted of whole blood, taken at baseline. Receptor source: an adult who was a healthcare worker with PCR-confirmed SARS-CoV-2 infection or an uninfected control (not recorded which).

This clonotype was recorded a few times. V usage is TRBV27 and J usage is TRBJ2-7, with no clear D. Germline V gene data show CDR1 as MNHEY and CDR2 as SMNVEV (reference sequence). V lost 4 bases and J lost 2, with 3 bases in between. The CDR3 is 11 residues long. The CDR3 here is CASSSPYEQYF. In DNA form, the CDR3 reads TGTGCCAGCAGTTCCCCCTACGAGCAGTACTTC.

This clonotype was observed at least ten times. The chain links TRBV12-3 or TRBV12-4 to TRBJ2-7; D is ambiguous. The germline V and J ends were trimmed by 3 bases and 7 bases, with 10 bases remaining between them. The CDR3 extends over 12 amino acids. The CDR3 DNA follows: TGTGCCAGCAGTTTCCGTCCGGCGGAGCAGTACTTC. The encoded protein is CASSFRPAEQYF.

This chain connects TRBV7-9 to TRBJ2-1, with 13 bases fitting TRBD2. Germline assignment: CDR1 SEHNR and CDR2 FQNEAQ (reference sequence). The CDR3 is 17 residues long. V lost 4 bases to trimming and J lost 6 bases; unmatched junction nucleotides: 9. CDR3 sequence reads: CASSSSFTSGRVNEQFF. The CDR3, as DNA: TGTGCCAGCAGCTCCTCCTTTACTAGCGGGAGGGTCAATGAGCAGTTCTTC.

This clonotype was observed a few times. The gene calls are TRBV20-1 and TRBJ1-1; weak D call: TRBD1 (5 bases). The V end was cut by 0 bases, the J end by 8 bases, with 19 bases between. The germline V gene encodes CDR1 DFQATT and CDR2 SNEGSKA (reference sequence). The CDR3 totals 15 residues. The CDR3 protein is CSARDGFKTAYEAFF. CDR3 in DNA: TGCAGTGCTAGAGATGGGTTTAAGACAGCCTACGAAGCTTTCTTT.

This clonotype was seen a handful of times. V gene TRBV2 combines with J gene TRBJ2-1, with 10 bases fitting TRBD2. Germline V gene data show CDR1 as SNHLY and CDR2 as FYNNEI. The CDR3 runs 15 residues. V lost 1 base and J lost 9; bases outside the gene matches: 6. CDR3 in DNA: TGTGCCAGCAGTGAAGTTAGCGGGGGGCTAAGTGAGCAGTTCTTC. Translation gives CASSEVSGGLSEQFF.

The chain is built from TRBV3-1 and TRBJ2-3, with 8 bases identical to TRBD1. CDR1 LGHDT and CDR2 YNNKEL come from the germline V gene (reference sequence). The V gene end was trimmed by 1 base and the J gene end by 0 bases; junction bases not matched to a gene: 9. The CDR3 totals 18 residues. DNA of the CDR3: TGTGCCAGCAGCCAAGGTGATGGGACAGGCCCTAGCACAGATACGCAGTATTTT. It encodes CASSQGDGTGPSTDTQYF.

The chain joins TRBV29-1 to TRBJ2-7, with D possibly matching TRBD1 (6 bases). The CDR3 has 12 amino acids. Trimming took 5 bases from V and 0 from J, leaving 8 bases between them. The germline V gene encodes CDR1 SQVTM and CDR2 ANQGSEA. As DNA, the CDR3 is TGCAGCGTTTCGGACAGCTCCTACGAGCAGTACTTC. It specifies CSVSDSSYEQYF.

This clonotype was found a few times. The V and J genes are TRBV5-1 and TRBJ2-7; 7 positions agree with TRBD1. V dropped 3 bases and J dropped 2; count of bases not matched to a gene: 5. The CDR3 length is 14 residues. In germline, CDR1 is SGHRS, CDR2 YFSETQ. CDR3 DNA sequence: TGCGCCAGCAGCTCCTGGACAGGCCCCTACGAGCAGTACTTC. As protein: CASSSWTGPYEQYF.

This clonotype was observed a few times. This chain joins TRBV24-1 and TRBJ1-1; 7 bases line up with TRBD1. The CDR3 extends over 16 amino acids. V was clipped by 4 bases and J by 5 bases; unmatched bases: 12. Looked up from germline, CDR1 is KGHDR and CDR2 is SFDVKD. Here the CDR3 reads CATSDLPPTGRTEAFF. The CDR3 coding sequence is TGTGCCACCAGTGACCTCCCCCCGACAGGGAGGACTGAAGCTTTCTTT.

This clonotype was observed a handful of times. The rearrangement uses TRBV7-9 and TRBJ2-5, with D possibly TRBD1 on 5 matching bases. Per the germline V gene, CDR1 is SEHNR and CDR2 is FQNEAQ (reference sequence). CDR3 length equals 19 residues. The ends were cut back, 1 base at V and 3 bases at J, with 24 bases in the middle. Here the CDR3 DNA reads TGTGCCAGCAGCTTAGTACCCCCCCGTCGCAGGGCTGAGGAAGAGACCCAGTACTTC. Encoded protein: CASSLVPPRRRAEEETQYF.

CDR3 in DNA: TGTGCCAGCAAATTTAGTGGGGCCAACGTCCTGACTTTC. Its protein is CASKFSGANVLTF. The V gene is TRBV6-5, the J gene TRBJ2-6; D uncertain. Per germline, CDR1 MNHEY and CDR2 SVGAGI. Trimming shortened V by 7 bases and J by 3 bases, and 7 bases separated the two germline ends. The CDR3 covers 13 residues.

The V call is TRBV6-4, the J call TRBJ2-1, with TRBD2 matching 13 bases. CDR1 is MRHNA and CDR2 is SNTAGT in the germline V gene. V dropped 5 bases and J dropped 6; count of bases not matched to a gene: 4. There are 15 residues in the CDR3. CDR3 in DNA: TGTGCCAGCAGTCTGGGGACTAGCGGGGCCAATGAGCAGTTCTTC. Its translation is CASSLGTSGANEQFF.

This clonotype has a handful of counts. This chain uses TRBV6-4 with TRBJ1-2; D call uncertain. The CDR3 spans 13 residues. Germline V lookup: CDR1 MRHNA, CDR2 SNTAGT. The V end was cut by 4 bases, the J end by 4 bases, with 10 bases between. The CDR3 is CASSVNPFYGYTF. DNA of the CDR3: TGTGCCAGCAGTGTCAACCCATTCTATGGCTACACCTTC.

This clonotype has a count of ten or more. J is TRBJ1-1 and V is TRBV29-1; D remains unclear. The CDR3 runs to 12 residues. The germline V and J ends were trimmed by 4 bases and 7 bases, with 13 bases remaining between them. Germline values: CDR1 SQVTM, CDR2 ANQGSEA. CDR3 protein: CSVGVGLREAFF. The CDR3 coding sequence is TGCAGCGTTGGGGTTGGCTTGCGTGAAGCTTTCTTT.

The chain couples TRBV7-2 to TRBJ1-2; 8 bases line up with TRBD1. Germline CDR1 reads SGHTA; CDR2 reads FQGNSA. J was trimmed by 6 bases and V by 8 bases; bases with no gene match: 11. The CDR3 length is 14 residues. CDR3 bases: TGTGCCAGCGGCCTCATGGGACAGGACGATGGCTACACCTTC. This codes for CASGLMGQDDGYTF.

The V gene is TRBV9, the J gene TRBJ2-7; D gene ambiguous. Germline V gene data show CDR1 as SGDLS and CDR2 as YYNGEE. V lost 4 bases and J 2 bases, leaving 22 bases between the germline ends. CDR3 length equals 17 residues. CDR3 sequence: CASSPRSRLISTYEQYF. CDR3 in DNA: TGTGCCAGCAGCCCCCGGTCCCGACTTATTTCTACCTACGAGCAGTACTTC.

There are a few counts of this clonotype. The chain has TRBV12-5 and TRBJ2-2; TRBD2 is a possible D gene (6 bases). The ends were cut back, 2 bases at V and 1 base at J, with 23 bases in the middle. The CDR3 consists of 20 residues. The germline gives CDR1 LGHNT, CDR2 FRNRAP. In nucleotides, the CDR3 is TGTGCTAGTGGTTTGTTAACCCCGCGGGATAGGGTAGGGAACACCGGGGAGCTGTTTTTT. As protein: CASGLLTPRDRVGNTGELFF.

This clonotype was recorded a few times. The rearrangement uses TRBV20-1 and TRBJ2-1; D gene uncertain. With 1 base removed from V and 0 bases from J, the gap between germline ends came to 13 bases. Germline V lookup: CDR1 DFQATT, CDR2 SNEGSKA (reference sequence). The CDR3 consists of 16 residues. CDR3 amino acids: CSARVRDGVSYNEQFF. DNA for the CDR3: TGCAGTGCTAGAGTAAGAGATGGAGTCTCCTACAATGAGCAGTTCTTC.

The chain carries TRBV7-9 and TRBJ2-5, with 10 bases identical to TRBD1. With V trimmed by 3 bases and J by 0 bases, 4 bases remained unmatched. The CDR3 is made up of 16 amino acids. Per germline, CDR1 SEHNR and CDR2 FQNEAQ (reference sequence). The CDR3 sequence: CASSLGQGSYQETQYF. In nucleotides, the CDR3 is TGTGCCAGCAGCTTGGGACAGGGGTCTTACCAAGAGACCCAGTACTTC.

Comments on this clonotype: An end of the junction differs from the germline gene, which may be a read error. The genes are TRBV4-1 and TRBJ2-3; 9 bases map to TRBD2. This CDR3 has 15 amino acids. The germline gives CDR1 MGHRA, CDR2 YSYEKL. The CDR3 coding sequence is TGCGCCAGCAACCAATGGGCGGGAGGGTCAGATACGCAGTATTTT. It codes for CASNQWAGGSDTQYF.

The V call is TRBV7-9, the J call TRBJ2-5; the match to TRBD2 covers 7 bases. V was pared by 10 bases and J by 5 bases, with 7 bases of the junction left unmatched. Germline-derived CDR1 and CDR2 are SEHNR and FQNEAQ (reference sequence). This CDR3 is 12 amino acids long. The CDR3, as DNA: TGTGCCACTAAGGGGAGGGGCGAGACCCAGTACTTC. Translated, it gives CATKGRGETQYF.